These T cell receptor beta chains were read from a single sample in a study of cytomegalovirus exposure and HLA in healthy donors. Clones were read by immunoSEQ multiplex PCR, and TCRdb kept only the in-frame ones, dropping some. The table includes about 110,000 clones, 65% to 90% detected once. Sample: PBMCs. The receptors come from a man in his fifties or sixties in good health and CMV-seronegative. Both conserved end residues are part of each CDR3. A D gene is named only where the DNA matches it firmly. Expanded clones get a size class; other rows say once, few or many, or leave the size out.

CDR3 DNA	CDR3 protein	J gene	D gene	clone size	V gene
TGTGCCAGCAGCTCGTACAGGGCGGAGTTTTATGGCTACACCTTC	CASSSYRAEFYGYTF	TRBJ1-2	.	.	TRBV7-2
TGTGCCAGCAGCTTAGGGTCAGGGGCTACGATTGGTGAAAAACTGTTTTTT	CASSLGSGATIGEKLFF	TRBJ1-4	.	.	TRBV7-9
TGTGCCAGTAGTATATTGGGACAGACCATGGAGACCCAGTACTTC	CASSILGQTMETQYF	TRBJ2-5	TRBD1	.	TRBV19
TGTGCCAGCAGCTTTGCCTCAGGGGGCTGGGAAGGGGCCAACGTCCTGACTTTC	CASSFASGGWEGANVLTF	TRBJ2-6	TRBD1	.	TRBV11-2
TGTGCCAGCTCAGTAGAGACCCAGTACTTC	CASSVETQYF	TRBJ2-5	.	.	TRBV6-1
TGCGCCAGCAGGAGGGGGCCTGACACTGAAGCTTTCTTT	CASRRGPDTEAFF	TRBJ1-1	TRBD1	few	TRBV23-1
TGCGCCAGCAGATGGTACACTAGCGGCAACAATGAGCAGTTCTTC	CASRWYTSGNNEQFF	TRBJ2-1	TRBD2	.	TRBV5-1
TGTGCCAGCTTAGACCCCGGGACAGGTTTGAAAGGCTACACCTTC	CASLDPGTGLKGYTF	TRBJ1-2	TRBD1	.	TRBV28
TGTGCCCACCTTTCAGGGGGCACGAACACTGAAGCTTTCTTT	CAHLSGGTNTEAFF	TRBJ1-1	TRBD1	.	TRBV28
TGCAGCGCCGAACTAAGGGGATGGGGCTCTTACTACGAGCAGTACTTC	CSAELRGWGSYYEQYF	TRBJ2-7	.	.	TRBV29-1
TGTGCCAGCAGCTTAGTGGGGGGGGGACGCACAGATACGCAGTATTTT	CASSLVGGGRTDTQYF	TRBJ2-3	TRBD2	.	TRBV11-2
TGTGCCAGCAGCCCCGCAGGGCCCAAGAAAGGCTACACCTTC	CASSPAGPKKGYTF	TRBJ1-2	.	.	TRBV11-2
TGTGCCAGCAGCTTAGCAGGGGGATATGGCTACACCTTC	CASSLAGGYGYTF	TRBJ1-2	TRBD1	.	TRBV5-6
TGTGCCAGCAGCTTGCCCCTTGGGAGCTCCTACGAGCAGTACTTC	CASSLPLGSSYEQYF	TRBJ2-7	.	.	TRBV5-8
TGCAGCGTTGAAGATCAAGGCTCGGGACAGGGTCTCAACTATGGCTACACCTTC	CSVEDQGSGQGLNYGYTF	TRBJ1-2	TRBD1	once	TRBV29-1
TGTGCCAGCAGCACCGCGGCGTCGTACCAAGAGACCCAGTACTTC	CASSTAASYQETQYF	TRBJ2-5	.	.	TRBV5-4
TGTGCCAGCAGCTCTCCAAACAGGGGTGAAAAACTGTTTTTT	CASSSPNRGEKLFF	TRBJ1-4	TRBD1	.	TRBV7-2
TGTGCCTGGAGTGTACAGGGTTTCTATGAGCAGTTCTTC	CAWSVQGFYEQFF	TRBJ2-1	.	.	TRBV30
TGTGCCAGTAGTATCGACAGGGGAGGTGAAAAACTGTTTTTT	CASSIDRGGEKLFF	TRBJ1-4	TRBD1	.	TRBV19
TGTGCCAGCAGTTTTAGCCGGAACTATGGCTACACCTTC	CASSFSRNYGYTF	TRBJ1-2	.	.	TRBV27